These T cell receptor beta chains were read from a single sample in a study of lymphopenia after photon versus proton radiotherapy. The assay was immunoSEQ multiplex PCR, and TCRdb's table has in-frame clones only and misses some. The sample has approximately 170,000 clones; less than 90% are singletons. This material consisted of peripheral blood, taken from a patient treated with photon-based radiotherapy. These receptors all stem from a middle-aged man with gastric cancer. Each CDR3 is given with its conserved first and last residue. Fields, in order: D gene, clone size, V gene, J gene, CDR3 length, CDR3 protein, CDR3 DNA. The D gene is left open where the match is weak. Some rows have no size entry. The others give once, few or many, or a class for an expanded clone.

d_gene: TRBD1
abundance: .
v_gene: TRBV7-3
j_gene: TRBJ2-3
len: 16
CDR3aa: CASSLTGTGGTDTQYF
CDR3nt: TGTGCCAGCAGCTTAACAGGGACAGGGGGCACAGATACGCAGTATTTT

d_gene: TRBD1
abundance: .
v_gene: TRBV29-1
j_gene: TRBJ2-5
len: 12
CDR3aa: CSVGQGEATQYF
CDR3nt: TGCAGCGTTGGACAGGGGGAAGCGACCCAGTACTTC

d_gene: TRBD1
abundance: .
v_gene: TRBV5-6
j_gene: TRBJ2-3
len: 14
CDR3aa: CASSLGDSTDTQYF
CDR3nt: TGTGCCAGCAGCTTGGGGGACAGTACAGATACGCAGTATTTT

d_gene: .
abundance: .
v_gene: TRBV27
j_gene: TRBJ1-5
len: 15
CDR3aa: CASSPGLGGNQPQHF
CDR3nt: TGTGCCAGCAGTCCTGGACTCGGAGGCAATCAGCCCCAGCATTTT

d_gene: TRBD1
abundance: .
v_gene: TRBV19
j_gene: TRBJ1-5
len: 20
CDR3aa: CASSRTHSARGQGVYQPQHF
CDR3nt: TGTGCCAGTAGTCGAACCCACTCGGCTAGGGGACAGGGGGTTTATCAGCCCCAGCATTTT

d_gene: TRBD2
abundance: many
v_gene: TRBV11-2
j_gene: TRBJ2-1
len: 14
CDR3aa: CAGQGLAGSNEQFF
CDR3nt: TGTGCCGGACAAGGACTAGCGGGTAGCAATGAGCAGTTCTTC

d_gene: .
abundance: .
v_gene: TRBV2
j_gene: TRBJ1-5
len: 15
CDR3aa: CASTADIQVRQPQHF
CDR3nt: TGTGCCAGCACCGCGGACATTCAGGTTCGTCAGCCCCAGCATTTT

d_gene: .
abundance: .
v_gene: TRBV30
j_gene: TRBJ2-7
len: 11
CDR3aa: CAWSVRGEQYF
CDR3nt: TGTGCCTGGAGTGTCAGGGGCGAGCAGTACTTC

d_gene: .
abundance: .
v_gene: TRBV4-2
j_gene: TRBJ1-5
len: 13
CDR3aa: CASSQNLNQPQHF
CDR3nt: TGTGCCAGCAGCCAAAATCTCAATCAGCCCCAGCATTTT

d_gene: TRBD2
abundance: .
v_gene: TRBV5-1
j_gene: TRBJ2-7
len: 14
CDR3aa: CASSLEGGPYEQYF
CDR3nt: TGCGCCAGCAGCTTGGAGGGAGGGCCCTACGAGCAGTACTTC

d_gene: TRBD1
abundance: .
v_gene: TRBV7-2
j_gene: TRBJ2-3
len: 14
CDR3aa: CASSPDRGTDTQYF
CDR3nt: TGTGCCAGCAGCCCGGACAGGGGCACAGATACGCAGTATTTT

d_gene: TRBD2
abundance: once
v_gene: TRBV7-3
j_gene: TRBJ2-1
len: 15
CDR3aa: CASSLRGSSILEQFF
CDR3nt: TGTGCCAGCAGTCTCCGCGGGAGCTCGATACTTGAGCAGTTCTTC

d_gene: .
abundance: .
v_gene: TRBV10-1
j_gene: TRBJ2-7
len: 16
CDR3aa: CASSESPQGLLYEQYF
CDR3nt: TGCGCCAGCAGTGAGAGCCCACAGGGATTGTTGTACGAGCAGTACTTC

d_gene: .
abundance: .
v_gene: TRBV5-1
j_gene: TRBJ2-6
len: 17
CDR3aa: CASSSSSGVLGANVLTF
CDR3nt: TGCGCCAGCAGCTCGTCCTCCGGGGTCTTAGGGGCCAACGTCCTGACTTTC

d_gene: TRBD1
abundance: .
v_gene: TRBV11-2
j_gene: TRBJ1-2
len: 13
CDR3aa: CASSSTGGDGYTF
CDR3nt: TGTGCCAGCAGCTCGACAGGGGGCGATGGCTACACCTTC

d_gene: TRBD1
abundance: .
v_gene: TRBV28
j_gene: TRBJ2-1
len: 13
CDR3aa: CATEGALQDEQFF
CDR3nt: TGTGCCACCGAGGGGGCTCTGCAAGATGAGCAGTTCTTC

d_gene: .
abundance: .
v_gene: TRBV6-6
j_gene: TRBJ2-3
len: 13
CDR3aa: CASSYDRTDTQYF
CDR3nt: TGTGCCAGCAGTTACGACCGCACAGATACGCAGTATTTT

d_gene: .
abundance: once
v_gene: TRBV15
j_gene: TRBJ1-1
len: 13
CDR3aa: CAIGRGMNTEAFF
CDR3nt: TGTGCCATTGGGAGGGGAATGAACACTGAAGCTTTCTTT

d_gene: TRBD1
abundance: .
v_gene: TRBV6-1
j_gene: TRBJ1-5
len: 14
CDR3aa: CASSEDRVNQPQHF
CDR3nt: TGTGCCAGCAGTGAGGACAGGGTGAATCAGCCCCAGCATTTT

d_gene: .
abundance: .
v_gene: TRBV7-6
j_gene: TRBJ1-1
len: 14
CDR3aa: CASSPLPRNTEAFF
CDR3nt: TGTGCCAGCAGCCCCCTCCCTAGGAACACTGAAGCTTTCTTT

d_gene: .
abundance: .
v_gene: TRBV11-2
j_gene: TRBJ2-7
len: 12
CDR3aa: CASSTQGYEQYF
CDR3nt: TGTGCCAGCAGCACACAGGGTTACGAGCAGTACTTC

d_gene: TRBD2
abundance: .
v_gene: TRBV5-1
j_gene: TRBJ2-1
len: 14
CDR3aa: CASSSLAGNNEQFF
CDR3nt: TGCGCCAGCAGTTCATTAGCGGGAAACAATGAGCAGTTCTTC

d_gene: .
abundance: .
v_gene: TRBV7-6
j_gene: TRBJ1-5
len: 14
CDR3aa: CASSEGDSNQPQHF
CDR3nt: TGTGCCAGCAGCGAGGGTGATAGCAATCAGCCCCAGCATTTT

d_gene: .
abundance: .
v_gene: TRBV5-1
j_gene: TRBJ2-5
len: 12
CDR3aa: CASSGEWETQYF
CDR3nt: TGCGCCAGCAGCGGAGAGTGGGAGACCCAGTACTTC

d_gene: TRBD2
abundance: .
v_gene: TRBV6-6
j_gene: TRBJ2-7
len: 15
CDR3aa: CASRHPGLVWYEQYF
CDR3nt: TGTGCCAGCAGGCACCCGGGACTAGTGTGGTACGAGCAGTACTTC

d_gene: TRBD2
abundance: .
v_gene: TRBV2
j_gene: TRBJ2-4
len: 19
CDR3aa: CASRAGTSERLLAKNIQYF
CDR3nt: TGTGCCAGCAGGGCCGGGACTAGTGAACGGCTTCTAGCCAAAAACATTCAGTACTTC

d_gene: .
abundance: .
v_gene: TRBV5-4
j_gene: TRBJ2-1
len: 14
CDR3aa: CASSLGSTDNEQFF
CDR3nt: TGTGCCAGCAGCTTGGGTTCAACCGACAATGAGCAGTTCTTC

d_gene: .
abundance: .
v_gene: TRBV5-5
j_gene: TRBJ2-7
len: 14
CDR3aa: CASSLPGTLYEQYF
CDR3nt: TGTGCCAGCAGCTTGCCGGGGACACTCTACGAGCAGTACTTC

d_gene: TRBD1
abundance: .
v_gene: TRBV7-9
j_gene: TRBJ1-3
len: 17
CDR3aa: CASSFPGQVSSGNTIYF
CDR3nt: TGTGCCAGCAGCTTTCCGGGACAGGTTAGCTCTGGAAACACCATATATTTT

d_gene: .
abundance: few
v_gene: TRBV7-2
j_gene: TRBJ2-7
len: 15
CDR3aa: CASSLATGAPYEQYF
CDR3nt: TGTGCCAGCAGCTTAGCGACGGGAGCGCCCTACGAGCAGTACTTC

d_gene: TRBD2
abundance: once
v_gene: TRBV29-1
j_gene: TRBJ2-1
len: 17
CDR3aa: CSVIGVAGGTSYNEQFF
CDR3nt: TGCAGCGTGATCGGTGTAGCGGGAGGGACCTCCTACAATGAGCAGTTCTTC

d_gene: TRBD1
abundance: .
v_gene: TRBV19
j_gene: TRBJ2-7
len: 14
CDR3aa: CASSMGQGINEQYF
CDR3nt: TGTGCCAGTAGTATGGGACAGGGGATTAACGAGCAGTACTTC

d_gene: TRBD1
abundance: .
v_gene: TRBV6-5
j_gene: TRBJ1-1
len: 14
CDR3aa: CASNRGLMNTEAFF
CDR3nt: TGTGCCAGCAACAGGGGCCTAATGAACACTGAAGCTTTCTTT

d_gene: .
abundance: .
v_gene: TRBV19
j_gene: TRBJ1-2
len: 14
CDR3aa: CASSIVLGDHGYTF
CDR3nt: TGTGCCAGTAGTATAGTCCTGGGGGACCATGGCTACACCTTC

d_gene: .
abundance: .
v_gene: TRBV30
j_gene: TRBJ2-3
len: 14
CDR3aa: CAWSGSTSTDTQYF
CDR3nt: TGTGCCTGGAGTGGGTCAACTAGCACAGATACGCAGTATTTT

d_gene: TRBD2
abundance: .
v_gene: TRBV7-9
j_gene: TRBJ2-1
len: 15
CDR3aa: CASSPGLAGVMEQFF
CDR3nt: TGTGCCAGCAGCCCGGGACTAGCGGGAGTCATGGAGCAGTTCTTC

d_gene: .
abundance: once
v_gene: TRBV15
j_gene: TRBJ1-3
len: 15
CDR3aa: CATSRDTRSGNTIYF
CDR3nt: TGTGCCACCAGCAGAGATACGAGGTCAGGAAACACCATATATTTT

d_gene: TRBD2
abundance: few
v_gene: TRBV5-5
j_gene: TRBJ2-7
len: 17
CDR3aa: CASSLVRVSGRSYEQYF
CDR3nt: TGTGCCAGCAGCTTGGTTAGGGTTAGCGGGAGATCCTACGAGCAGTACTTC

d_gene: .
abundance: .
v_gene: TRBV7-9
j_gene: TRBJ1-2
len: 15
CDR3aa: CASSLLRGTNYGYTF
CDR3nt: TGTGCCAGCAGCTTATTGAGAGGAACTAACTATGGCTACACCTTC

d_gene: .
abundance: .
v_gene: TRBV18
j_gene: TRBJ1-2
len: 15
CDR3aa: CASSPAREVNYGYTF
CDR3nt: TGTGCCAGCTCACCAGCCCGGGAAGTCAACTATGGCTACACCTTC

d_gene: .
abundance: .
v_gene: TRBV5-1
j_gene: TRBJ2-3
len: 15
CDR3aa: CASSRRTGRTDTQYF
CDR3nt: TGCGCCAGCAGCCGGCGGACCGGGAGAACAGATACGCAGTATTTT

d_gene: .
abundance: .
v_gene: TRBV5-1
j_gene: TRBJ2-7
len: 14
CDR3aa: CASSLDASSYEQYF
CDR3nt: TGCGCCAGCAGCTTGGACGCTAGTTCCTACGAGCAGTACTTC

d_gene: .
abundance: .
v_gene: TRBV12-5
j_gene: TRBJ1-1
len: 13
CDR3aa: CASGLVRISAPFF
CDR3nt: TGTGCTAGTGGTTTGGTACGGATTAGTGCCCCCTTCTTT

d_gene: TRBD1
abundance: .
v_gene: TRBV6-6
j_gene: TRBJ1-1
len: 13
CDR3aa: CASSYPDRDRAFF
CDR3nt: TGTGCCAGCAGTTACCCCGACAGGGACCGAGCTTTCTTT

d_gene: .
abundance: once
v_gene: TRBV6-6
j_gene: TRBJ2-6
len: 14
CDR3aa: CASSYGSGANVLTF
CDR3nt: TGTGCCAGCAGTTATGGCTCTGGGGCCAACGTCCTGACTTTC

d_gene: .
abundance: .
v_gene: TRBV27
j_gene: TRBJ2-2
len: 16
CDR3aa: CASSLRGAVNTGELFF
CDR3nt: TGTGCCAGCAGTTTAAGAGGCGCGGTTAACACCGGGGAGCTGTTTTTT

d_gene: .
abundance: .
v_gene: TRBV9
j_gene: TRBJ2-3
len: 16
CDR3aa: CASSLPLGGPTDTQYF
CDR3nt: TGTGCCAGCAGCCTCCCCTTGGGCGGTCCCACAGATACGCAGTATTTT